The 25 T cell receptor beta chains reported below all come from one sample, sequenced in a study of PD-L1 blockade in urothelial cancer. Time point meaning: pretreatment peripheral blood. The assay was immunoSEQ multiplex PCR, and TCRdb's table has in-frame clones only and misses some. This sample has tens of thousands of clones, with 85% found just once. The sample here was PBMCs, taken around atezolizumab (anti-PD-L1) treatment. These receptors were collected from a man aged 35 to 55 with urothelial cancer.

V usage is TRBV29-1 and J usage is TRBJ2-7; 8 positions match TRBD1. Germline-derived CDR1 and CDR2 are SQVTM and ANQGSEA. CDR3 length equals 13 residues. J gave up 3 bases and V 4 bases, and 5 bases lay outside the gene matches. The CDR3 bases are TGCAGCGTTGCGAGGACAGGGCACTACGAGCAGTACTTC. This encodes CSVARTGHYEQYF.

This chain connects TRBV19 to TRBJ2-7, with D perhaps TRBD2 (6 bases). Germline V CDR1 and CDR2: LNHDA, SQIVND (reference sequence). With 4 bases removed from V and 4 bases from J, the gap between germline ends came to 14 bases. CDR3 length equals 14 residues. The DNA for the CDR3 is TGTGCCAGTAGTACCCCCGGACTACCTTACGAGCAGTACTTC. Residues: CASSTPGLPYEQYF.

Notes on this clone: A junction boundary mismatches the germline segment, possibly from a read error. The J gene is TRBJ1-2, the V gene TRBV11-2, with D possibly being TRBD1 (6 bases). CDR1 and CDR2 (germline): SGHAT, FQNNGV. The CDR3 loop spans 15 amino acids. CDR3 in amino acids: CASSARDIHNNGYTF. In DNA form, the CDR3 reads TGTGCCAGCAGCGCCCGGGACATACATAACAATGGCTACACCTTC. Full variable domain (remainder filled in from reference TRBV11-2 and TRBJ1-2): EAGVAQSPRYKIIEKRQSVAFWCNPISGHATLYWYQQILGQGPKLLIQFQNNGVVDDSQLPKDRFSAERLKGVDSTLKIQPAKLEDSAVYLCASSARDIHNNGYTFGSGTRLTVV.

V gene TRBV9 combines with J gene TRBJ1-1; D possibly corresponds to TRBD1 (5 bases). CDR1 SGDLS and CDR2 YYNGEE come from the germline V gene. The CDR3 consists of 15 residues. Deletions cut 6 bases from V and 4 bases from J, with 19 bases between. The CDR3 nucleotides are TGTGCCAGCACCCTATCATTCGACAGCAGCACTGAAGCTTTCTTT. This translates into CASTLSFDSSTEAFF.

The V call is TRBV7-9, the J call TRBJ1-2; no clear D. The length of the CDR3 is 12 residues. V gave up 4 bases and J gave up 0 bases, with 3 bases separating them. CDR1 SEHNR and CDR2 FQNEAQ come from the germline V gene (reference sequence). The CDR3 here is CASSYSNYGYTF. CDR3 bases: TGTGCCAGCAGCTACTCTAACTATGGCTACACCTTC. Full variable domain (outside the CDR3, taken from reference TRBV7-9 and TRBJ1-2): DTGVSQNPRHKITKRGQNVTFRCDPISEHNRLYWYRQTLGQGPEFLTYFQNEAQLEKSRLLSDRFSAERPKGSFSTLEIQRTEQGDSAMYLCASSYSNYGYTFGSGTRLTVV.

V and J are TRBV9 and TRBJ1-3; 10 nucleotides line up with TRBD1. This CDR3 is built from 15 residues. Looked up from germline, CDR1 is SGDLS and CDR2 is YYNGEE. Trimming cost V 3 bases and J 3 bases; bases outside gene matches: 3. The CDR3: CASSADRGHGNTIYF. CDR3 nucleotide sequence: TGTGCCAGCAGCGCCGACAGGGGGCATGGAAACACCATATATTTT.

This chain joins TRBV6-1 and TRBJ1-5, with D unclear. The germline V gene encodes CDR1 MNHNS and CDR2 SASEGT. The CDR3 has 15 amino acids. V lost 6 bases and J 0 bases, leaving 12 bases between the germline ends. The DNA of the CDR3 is TGTGCCAGCAGGGTCAGTAGCAATAGCAATCAGCCCCAGCATTTT. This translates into CASRVSSNSNQPQHF.

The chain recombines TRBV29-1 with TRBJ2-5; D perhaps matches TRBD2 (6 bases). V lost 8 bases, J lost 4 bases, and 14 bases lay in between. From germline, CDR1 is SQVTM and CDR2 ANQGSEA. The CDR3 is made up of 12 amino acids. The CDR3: CSSDGGRETQYF. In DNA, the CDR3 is TGCAGCTCGGATGGGGGGAGAGAGACCCAGTACTTC.

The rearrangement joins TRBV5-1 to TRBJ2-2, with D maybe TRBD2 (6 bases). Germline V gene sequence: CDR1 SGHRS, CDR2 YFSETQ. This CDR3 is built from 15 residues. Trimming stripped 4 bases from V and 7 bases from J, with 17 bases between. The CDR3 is CASSTEGARGGELFF. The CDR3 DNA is TGCGCCAGCAGCACCGAAGGGGCGCGGGGCGGGGAGCTGTTTTTT.

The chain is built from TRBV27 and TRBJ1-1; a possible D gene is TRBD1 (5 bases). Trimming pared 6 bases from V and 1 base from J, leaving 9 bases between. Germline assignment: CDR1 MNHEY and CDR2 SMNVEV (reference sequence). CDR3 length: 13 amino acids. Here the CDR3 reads CASRSTGNTEAFF. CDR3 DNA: TGTGCCAGCAGATCCACAGGGAACACTGAAGCTTTCTTT.

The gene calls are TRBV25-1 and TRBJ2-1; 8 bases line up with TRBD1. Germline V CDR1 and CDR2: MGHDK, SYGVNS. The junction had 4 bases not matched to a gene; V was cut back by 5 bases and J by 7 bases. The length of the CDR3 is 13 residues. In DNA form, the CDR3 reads TGTGCCAGCAGTTCGGACAGGGCAAATGAGCAGTTCTTC. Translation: CASSSDRANEQFF.

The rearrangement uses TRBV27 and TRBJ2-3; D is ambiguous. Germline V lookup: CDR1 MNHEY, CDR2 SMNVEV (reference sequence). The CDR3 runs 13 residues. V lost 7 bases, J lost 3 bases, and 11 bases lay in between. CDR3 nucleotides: TGTGCCAGCACCTTAACCCGGACAGATACGCAGTATTTT. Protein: CASTLTRTDTQYF.

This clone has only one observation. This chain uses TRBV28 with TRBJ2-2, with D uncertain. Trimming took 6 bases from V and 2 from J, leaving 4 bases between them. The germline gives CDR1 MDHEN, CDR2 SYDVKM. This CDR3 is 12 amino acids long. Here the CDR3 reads CASSYNTGELFF. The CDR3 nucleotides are TGTGCCAGCAGCTACAACACCGGGGAGCTGTTTTTT.

The chain's CDR3 is CASSYSRQGMNTEAFF. CDR3 sequence (DNA): TGTGCCAGCAGTTACTCGAGACAGGGGATGAACACTGAAGCTTTCTTT. The chain combines TRBV6-5 with TRBJ1-1, with 8 bases identical to TRBD1. This CDR3 contains 16 residues. Trimming cost V 0 bases and J 0 bases; bases outside gene matches: 3. Germline lookup yields CDR1 MNHEY and CDR2 SVGAGI.

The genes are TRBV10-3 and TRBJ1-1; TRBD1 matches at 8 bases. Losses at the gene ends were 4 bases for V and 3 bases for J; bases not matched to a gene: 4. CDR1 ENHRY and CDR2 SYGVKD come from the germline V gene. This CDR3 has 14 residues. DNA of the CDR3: TGTGCCATCAGTGGGACAGGGATGGACACTGAAGCTTTCTTT. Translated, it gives CAISGTGMDTEAFF.

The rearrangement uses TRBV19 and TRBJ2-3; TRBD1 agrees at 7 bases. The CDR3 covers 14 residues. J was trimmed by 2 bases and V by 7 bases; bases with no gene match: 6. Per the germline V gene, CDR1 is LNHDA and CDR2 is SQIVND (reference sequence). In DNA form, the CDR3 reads TGTGCCAGTAATACAGGACAGGCCACAGATACGCAGTATTTT. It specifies CASNTGQATDTQYF.

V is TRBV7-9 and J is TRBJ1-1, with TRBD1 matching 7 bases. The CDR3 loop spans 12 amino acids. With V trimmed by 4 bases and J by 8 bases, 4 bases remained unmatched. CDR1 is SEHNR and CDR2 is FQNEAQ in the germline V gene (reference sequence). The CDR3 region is CASSSGTAEAFF. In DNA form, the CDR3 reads TGTGCCAGCAGCTCCGGGACAGCCGAAGCTTTCTTT.

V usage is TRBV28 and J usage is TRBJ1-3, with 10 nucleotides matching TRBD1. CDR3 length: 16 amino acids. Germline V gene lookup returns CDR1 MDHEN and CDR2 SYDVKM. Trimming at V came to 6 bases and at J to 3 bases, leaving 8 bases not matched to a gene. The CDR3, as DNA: TGTGCCAGCAGCCCGGTAGGGACAGGGGTTGGAAACACCATATATTTT. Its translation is CASSPVGTGVGNTIYF.

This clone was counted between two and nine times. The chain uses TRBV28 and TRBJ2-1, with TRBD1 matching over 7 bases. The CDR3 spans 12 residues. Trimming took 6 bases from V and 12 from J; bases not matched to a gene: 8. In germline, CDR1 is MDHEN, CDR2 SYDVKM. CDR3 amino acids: CASSRDRERQFF. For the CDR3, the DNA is TGTGCCAGCAGCCGAGACAGGGAGCGGCAGTTCTTC.

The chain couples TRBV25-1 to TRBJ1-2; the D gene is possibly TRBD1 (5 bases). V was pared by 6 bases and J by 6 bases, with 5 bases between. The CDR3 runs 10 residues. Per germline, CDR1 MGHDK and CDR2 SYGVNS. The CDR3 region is CASRGDGYTF. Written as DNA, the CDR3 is TGTGCCAGCAGAGGGGATGGCTACACCTTC.

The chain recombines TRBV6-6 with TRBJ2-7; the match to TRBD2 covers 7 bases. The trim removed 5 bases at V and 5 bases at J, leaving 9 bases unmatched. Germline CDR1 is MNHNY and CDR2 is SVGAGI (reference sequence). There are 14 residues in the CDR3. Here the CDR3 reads CASSPSWEGDEQYF. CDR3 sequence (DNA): TGTGCCAGCAGTCCCTCCTGGGAGGGCGACGAGCAGTACTTC.

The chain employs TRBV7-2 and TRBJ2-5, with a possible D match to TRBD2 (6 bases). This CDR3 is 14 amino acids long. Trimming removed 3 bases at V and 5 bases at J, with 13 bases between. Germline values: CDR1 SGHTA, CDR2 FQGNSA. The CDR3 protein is CASSFDGGSETQYF. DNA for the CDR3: TGTGCCAGCAGCTTCGACGGGGGATCGGAGACCCAGTACTTC.

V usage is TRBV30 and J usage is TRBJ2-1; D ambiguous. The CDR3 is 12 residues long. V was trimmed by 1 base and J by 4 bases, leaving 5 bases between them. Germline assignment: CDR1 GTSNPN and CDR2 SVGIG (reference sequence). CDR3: CAWSDGYNEQFF. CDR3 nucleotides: TGTGCCTGGAGTGACGGTTACAATGAGCAGTTCTTC.

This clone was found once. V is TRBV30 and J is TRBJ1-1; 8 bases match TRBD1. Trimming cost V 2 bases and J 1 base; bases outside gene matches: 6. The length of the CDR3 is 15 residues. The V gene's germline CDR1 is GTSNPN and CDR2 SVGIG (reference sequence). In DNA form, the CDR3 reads TGTGCCTGGAGTACGATTGGGACAGGGAACACTGAAGCTTTCTTT. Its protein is CAWSTIGTGNTEAFF.

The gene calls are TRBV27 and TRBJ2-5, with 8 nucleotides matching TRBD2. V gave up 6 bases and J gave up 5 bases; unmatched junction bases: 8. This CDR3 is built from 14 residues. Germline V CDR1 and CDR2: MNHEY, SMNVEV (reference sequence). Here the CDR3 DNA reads TGTGCCAGCAGCGTGGTTTCGGGAGGGGAGACCCAGTACTTC. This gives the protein CASSVVSGGETQYF.